These 10 T cell receptor beta chains share one sample of origin, sequenced in a study of blood T cell repertoires in COVID-19. This table comes from immunoSEQ multiplex PCR, and its TCRdb copy is limited to in-frame clones, with some not included. The sample has about 210,000 clones, more than 75% seen once. The sample taken for sequencing was peripheral blood. The receptor source for this set is a woman in her sixties with COVID-19, enrolled during active disease.

This clone appeared a few times. V usage is TRBV11-2 and J usage is TRBJ2-7, with 7 bases identical to TRBD2. Germline trimming cut 10 bases from V and 5 bases from J; bases unmatched to any gene: 8. Germline V lookup: CDR1 SGHAT, CDR2 FQNNGV. The CDR3 runs 12 residues. The chain's CDR3 is CATTRDYHEQYF. DNA for the CDR3: TGTGCCACGACCCGGGACTACCACGAGCAGTACTTC.

The chain carries TRBV7-2 and TRBJ2-3; D remains ambiguous. Germline loops: CDR1 SGHTA, CDR2 FQGNSA. The CDR3 runs 14 residues. Trimming shortened V by 5 bases and J by 8 bases, and 17 bases separated the two germline ends. CDR3 nucleotides: TGTGCCAGCAGCCAAAATCGTGCCCGTAGTACGCAGTATTTT. Residues: CASSQNRARSTQYF.

This clone has just a few counts. The chain carries TRBV2 and TRBJ2-5; D uncertain. The V gene lost 2 bases and the J gene lost 6 bases, with 4 bases spanning the gap. CDR3 length: 11 amino acids. Germline-derived CDR1 and CDR2 are SNHLY and FYNNEI. This CDR3 is CASSETKTQYF. CDR3 coding DNA: TGTGCCAGCAGTGAAACAAAGACCCAGTACTTC.

The chain has TRBV10-3 and TRBJ2-3, with 9 bases aligning to TRBD1. Germline V lookup: CDR1 ENHRY, CDR2 SYGVKD. V shed 0 bases and J 2 bases; nucleotides not matched to a gene: 3. CDR3 size: 16 residues. CDR3 DNA sequence: TGTGCCATCAGTGAGTCCGGGACAGGGACCACAGATACGCAGTATTTT. As protein: CAISESGTGTTDTQYF.

The genes are TRBV6-5 and TRBJ2-1; TRBD2 might be the D (6 bases). The V end lost 5 bases, the J end lost 4 bases, and 12 bases lay between the germline ends. Germline V lookup: CDR1 MNHEY, CDR2 SVGAGI. The CDR3 extends over 14 amino acids. CDR3 amino acids: CASSLTGEYNEQFF. CDR3 DNA: TGTGCCAGCAGTCTAACGGGGGAGTACAATGAGCAGTTCTTC.

The CDR3 DNA sequence: TGCGCCAGCAGCTTGGTAACAGGAAACACCATATATTTT. Encoded protein: CASSLVTGNTIYF. The genes are TRBV5-1 and TRBJ1-3; D is unclear. V was pared by 0 bases and J by 4 bases, with 5 bases between. Germline V gene data show CDR1 as SGHRS and CDR2 as YFSETQ. This CDR3 contains 13 residues.

The rearrangement uses TRBV7-2 and TRBJ2-7; tentative D call: TRBD2 (6 bases). Trimming cost V 0 bases and J 9 bases, with 9 bases left between them. Germline V gives CDR1 SGHTA, CDR2 FQGNSA. The CDR3 sequence is 12 residues long. In DNA form, the CDR3 reads TGTGCCAGCAGCTTAGCGCGGGGCGGGCAGTACTTC. Residues: CASSLARGGQYF.

The chain joins TRBV30 to TRBJ1-2; no clear D. V was pared by 4 bases and J by 3 bases, with 12 bases between. CDR1 is GTSNPN and CDR2 is SVGIG in the germline V gene (reference sequence). This CDR3 comprises 13 residues. DNA for the CDR3: TGTGCCTGGAACGTGGGCGGGGACTATGGCTACACCTTC. This sequence encodes CAWNVGGDYGYTF.

The chain recombines TRBV2 with TRBJ1-6, with 7 bases identical to TRBD1. V shed 4 bases, J shed 10 bases, and the junction held 13 bases outside the gene matches. Germline loops: CDR1 SNHLY, CDR2 FYNNEI. This CDR3 has 16 residues. CDR3 sequence (DNA): TGTGCCAGCAGTGTGGTCCAGGGGGTCTCAGGATCACCCCTCCACTTT. Encoded protein: CASSVVQGVSGSPLHF. The full variable domain, completed using reference TRBV2 and TRBJ1-6, is EPEVTQTPSHQVTQMGQEVILRCVPISNHLYFYWYRQILGQKVEFLVSFYNNEISEKSEIFDDQFSVERPDGSNFTLKIRSTKLEDSAMYFCASSVVQGVSGSPLHFGNGTRLTVT.

The V call is TRBV7-8, the J call TRBJ2-7, with 9 bases that match TRBD1. The germline gives CDR1 SGHVS, CDR2 FQNEAQ. CDR3 length: 14 residues. The V gene end was trimmed by 5 bases and the J gene end by 6 bases; junction bases not matched to a gene: 8. DNA of the CDR3: TGTGCCAGCAGCCTGTCCGGGACAGGGACCGAGCAGTACTTC. Translation: CASSLSGTGTEQYF. The full variable domain, with the rest looked up from reference TRBV7-8 and TRBJ2-7, is GAGVSQSPRYKVAKRGQDVALRCDPISGHVSLFWYQQALGQGPEFLTYFQNEAQLDKSGLPSDRFFAERPEGSVSTLKIQRTQQEDSAVYLCASSLSGTGTEQYFGPGTRLTVT.